The text below deals with one TCR beta chain. Antigen unknown. This entry is derived from a study of cytomegalovirus exposure and HLA in healthy donors. Background on the study: Among the approximately 400 donors who were genotyped, 70% to 90% fell in the genetic ancestry cluster that is associated with self-reported Caucasian donors. Study-wide results and limits: In an earlier analysis, in under 700 donors, most V segments appeared productive either ~90% or ~30% of the time. Reported performance of the classifier showed diagnosis of cytomegalovirus status with high specificity and sensitivity.

The V gene end was trimmed by 5 bases and the J gene end by 2 bases; junction bases not matched to a gene: 5. The CDR3 contains 14 residues. Germline CDR1 SEHNR, CDR2 FQNEAQ (reference sequence). Vbeta (60) and Jbeta (13) primers were used in the PCR. The assay was immunoSEQ multiplex PCR, and TCRdb's table has in-frame clones only and misses some. Here the sample spans roughly 70,000 clones, 65% to 70% being singletons. This chain uses TRBV7-9 with TRBJ2-5; 7 bases fit TRBD2. The receptor comes from a male donor in good health and CMV-seropositive. The sample comprised PBMCs. The CDR3 sequence is CASSRLGGQETQYF. The CDR3 coding sequence is TGTGCCAGCAGCCGTCTGGGGGGGCAAGAGACCCAGTACTTC. The full variable domain, rest sourced from reference TRBV7-9 and TRBJ2-5, is DTGVSQNPRHKITKRGQNVTFRCDPISEHNRLYWYRQTLGQGPEFLTYFQNEAQLEKSRLLSDRFSAERPKGSFSTLEIQRTEQGDSAMYLCASSRLGGQETQYFGPGTRLLVL.